Following are 3 T cell receptor beta chains from one sample sequenced in a study of CD8 T cells in ankylosing spondylitis. Each CDR3 protein gets one entry after TCRdb re-called the 5' RACE reads with MiXCR. The data hold 200,000 to 250,000 distinct CDR3 sequences, with roughly 25% observed a single time. Sequencing used blood, either unsorted or a sorted T cell fraction (not recorded which). These receptors all stem from a male donor with ankylosing spondylitis or in good health (not recorded which).

V usage is TRBV20-1 and J usage is TRBJ2-1; 10 nucleotides line up with TRBD2. J gave up 5 bases and V 6 bases, and 4 bases lay outside the gene matches. In germline, CDR1 is DFQATT, CDR2 SNEGSKA (reference sequence). This CDR3 has 13 amino acids. In nucleotides, the CDR3 is TGCAGTGCCATAGCGGGAGGCCACAATGAGCAGTTCTTC. It encodes CSAIAGGHNEQFF.

This clonotype showed up just a few times. The J gene is TRBJ2-1, the V gene TRBV19; TRBD2 is a possible D gene (5 bases). The CDR3 totals 18 residues. The germline V and J ends were trimmed by 2 bases and 0 bases, with 17 bases remaining between them. CDR1 and CDR2 from the germline V gene are LNHDA and SQIVND (reference sequence). The DNA for the CDR3 is TGTGCCAGTAGTATACGCCGACTAAGCCGGAGCTCCTACAATGAGCAGTTCTTC. Translation: CASSIRRLSRSSYNEQFF.

The genes are TRBV7-2 and TRBJ2-1, with D hard to call. The V end was cut by 2 bases, the J end by 7 bases, with 9 bases between. Germline V lookup: CDR1 SGHTA, CDR2 FQGNSA. The length of the CDR3 is 13 residues. The CDR3 DNA reads as TGTGCCAGCAGCTTACTCAGGATAAATGAGCAGTTCTTC. Amino acids: CASSLLRINEQFF.